This T cell receptor (beta chain) was found in a study of T cells in Graves' hyperthyroidism and ophthalmopathy. Per germline, CDR1 SNHLY and CDR2 FYNNEI. This CDR3 is 12 amino acids long. A note on this clonotype: The germline gene is not matched at one end of the junction; a read error may be the cause.

Amplification targeted TCR beta CDR3 regions from RNA transcripts. The HTBI primer set drove a first-round RT-PCR of the TCR CDR3. TCRdb called the multiplex PCR reads again in MiXCR, with one record for every CDR3 protein. The top ten hold about 8.2% of the sample, which has about 560,000 distinct CDR3 sequences, roughly 46% seen once. The receptor was derived from a young woman with Graves' hyperthyroidism. The specimen was peripheral blood or thyroid tissue (not recorded which). The V gene is TRBV2, the J gene TRBJ2-6, with 7 bases identical to TRBD1. As DNA, the CDR3 is TGTGCCAGCAGTGATGACAGGGACACTGAAGCTTTC. Encoded protein: CASSDDRDTEAF.